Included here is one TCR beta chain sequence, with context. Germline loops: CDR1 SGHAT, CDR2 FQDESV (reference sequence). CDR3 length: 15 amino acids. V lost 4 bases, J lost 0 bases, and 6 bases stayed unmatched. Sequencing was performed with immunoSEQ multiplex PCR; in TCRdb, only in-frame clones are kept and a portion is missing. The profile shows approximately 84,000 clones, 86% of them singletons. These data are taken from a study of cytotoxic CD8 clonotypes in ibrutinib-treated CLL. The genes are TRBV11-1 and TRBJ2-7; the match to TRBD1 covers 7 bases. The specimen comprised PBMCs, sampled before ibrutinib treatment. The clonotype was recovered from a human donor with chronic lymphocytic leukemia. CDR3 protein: CASSYRTGSSYEQYF. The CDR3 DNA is TGTGCCAGCAGCTATCGGACAGGAAGCTCCTACGAGCAGTACTTC.